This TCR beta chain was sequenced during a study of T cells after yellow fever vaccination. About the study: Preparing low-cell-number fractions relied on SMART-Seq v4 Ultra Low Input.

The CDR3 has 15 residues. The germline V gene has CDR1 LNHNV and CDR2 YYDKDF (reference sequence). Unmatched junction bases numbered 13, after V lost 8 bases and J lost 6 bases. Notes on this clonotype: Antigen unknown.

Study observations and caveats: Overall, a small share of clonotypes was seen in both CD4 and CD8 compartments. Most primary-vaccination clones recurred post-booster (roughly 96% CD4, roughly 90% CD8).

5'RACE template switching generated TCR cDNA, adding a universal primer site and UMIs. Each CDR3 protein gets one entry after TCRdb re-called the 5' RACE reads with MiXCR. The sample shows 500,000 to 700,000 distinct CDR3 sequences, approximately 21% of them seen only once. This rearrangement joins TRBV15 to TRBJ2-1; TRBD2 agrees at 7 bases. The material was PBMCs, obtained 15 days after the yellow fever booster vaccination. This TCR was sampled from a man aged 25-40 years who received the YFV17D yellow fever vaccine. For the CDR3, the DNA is TGTGCCACCTCATTCTCCAGACGCGGGGGCAATGAGCAGTTCTTC. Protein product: CATSFSRRGGNEQFF. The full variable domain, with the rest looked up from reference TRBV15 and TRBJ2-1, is DAMVIQNPRYQVTQFGKPVTLSCSQTLNHNVMYWYQQKSSQAPKLLFHYYDKDFNNEADTPDNFQSRRPNTSFCFLDIRSPGLGDTAMYLCATSFSRRGGNEQFFGPGTRLTVL.